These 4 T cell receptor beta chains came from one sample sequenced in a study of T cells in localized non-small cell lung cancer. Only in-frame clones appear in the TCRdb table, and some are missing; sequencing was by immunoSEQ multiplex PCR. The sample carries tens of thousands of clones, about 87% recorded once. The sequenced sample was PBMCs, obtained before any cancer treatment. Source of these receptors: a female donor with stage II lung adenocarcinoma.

CDR3 coding DNA: TGTGCCAGCAGTGGAAGTGTGTTATTCAGGGAGCTGTTTTTT. It is translated as CASSGSVLFRELFF. V gene TRBV25-1 combines with J gene TRBJ2-2; D unresolved. CDR3 length: 14 amino acids. V shed 4 bases and J shed 9 bases, with 15 bases lying between them. Germline lookup yields CDR1 MGHDK and CDR2 SYGVNS.

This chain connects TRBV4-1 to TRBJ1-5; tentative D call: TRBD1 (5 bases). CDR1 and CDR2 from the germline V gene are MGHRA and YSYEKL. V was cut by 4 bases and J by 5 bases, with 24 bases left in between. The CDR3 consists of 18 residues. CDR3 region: CASSRTTGRKRVDQPQHF. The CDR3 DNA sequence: TGCGCCAGCAGCCGGACAACCGGGAGAAAAAGGGTTGATCAGCCCCAGCATTTT.

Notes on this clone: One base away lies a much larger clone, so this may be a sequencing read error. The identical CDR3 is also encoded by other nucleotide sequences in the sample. CDR3 in DNA: TGTGCCAGCAGCCAGGAAAACGTCGGGAGAGAAAAACTGTTTTTT. This codes for CASSQENVGREKLFF. This chain joins TRBV14 and TRBJ1-4, with D hard to call. This CDR3 contains 15 residues. Germline loops: CDR1 SGHDN, CDR2 FVKESK. V lost 3 bases and J lost 8, with 16 bases in between.

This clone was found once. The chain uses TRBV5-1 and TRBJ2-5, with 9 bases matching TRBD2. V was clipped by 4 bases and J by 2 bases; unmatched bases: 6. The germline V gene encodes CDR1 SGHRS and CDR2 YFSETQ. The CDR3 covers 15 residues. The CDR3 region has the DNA TGCGCCAGCAGCCTGACTAGCGGATCACAAGAGACCCAGTACTTC. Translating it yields CASSLTSGSQETQYF.